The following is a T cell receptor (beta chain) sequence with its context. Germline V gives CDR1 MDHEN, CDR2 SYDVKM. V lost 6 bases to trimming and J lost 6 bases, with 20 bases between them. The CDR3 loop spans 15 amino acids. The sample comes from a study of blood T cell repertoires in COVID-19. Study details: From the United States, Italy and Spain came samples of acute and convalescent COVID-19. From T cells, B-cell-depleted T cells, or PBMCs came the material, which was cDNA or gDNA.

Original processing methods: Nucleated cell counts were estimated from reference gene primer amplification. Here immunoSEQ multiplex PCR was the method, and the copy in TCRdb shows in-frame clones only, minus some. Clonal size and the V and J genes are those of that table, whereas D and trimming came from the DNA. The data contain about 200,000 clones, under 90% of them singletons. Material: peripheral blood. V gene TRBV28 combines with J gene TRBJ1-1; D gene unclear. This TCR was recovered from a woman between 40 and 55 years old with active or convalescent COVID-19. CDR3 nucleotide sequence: TGTGCCAGCAGCCAACCCGGGTGGGAGAGGGCTGAAGCTTTCTTT. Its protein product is CASSQPGWERAEAFF. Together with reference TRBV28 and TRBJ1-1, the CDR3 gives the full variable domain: DVKVTQSSRYLVKRTGEKVFLECVQDMDHENMFWYRQDPGLGLRLIYFSYDVKMKEKGDIPEGYSVSREKKERFSLILESASTNQTSMYLCASSQPGWERAEAFFGQGTRLTVV.